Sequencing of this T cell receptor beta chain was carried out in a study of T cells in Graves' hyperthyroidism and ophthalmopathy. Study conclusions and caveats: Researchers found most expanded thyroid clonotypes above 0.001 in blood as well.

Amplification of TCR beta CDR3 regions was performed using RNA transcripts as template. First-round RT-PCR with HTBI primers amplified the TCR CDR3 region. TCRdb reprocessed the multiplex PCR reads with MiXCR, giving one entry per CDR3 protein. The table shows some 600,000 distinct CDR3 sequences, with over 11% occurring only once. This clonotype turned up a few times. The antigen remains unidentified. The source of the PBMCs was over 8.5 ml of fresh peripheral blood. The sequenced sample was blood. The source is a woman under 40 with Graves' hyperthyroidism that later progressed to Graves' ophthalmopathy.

Written as DNA, the CDR3 is TGTGCCAGCAGCCGACAGGGCATTTACACAGATACGCAGTATTTT. It yields the protein CASSRQGIYTDTQYF. The chain is built from TRBV16 and TRBJ2-3; 7 positions agree with TRBD1. Per the germline V gene, CDR1 is KGHSY and CDR2 is FQNENV. The V segment lost 4 bases and the J segment 2 bases; nucleotides outside the gene matches: 6. The CDR3 spans 15 residues.